Included here is one T cell receptor beta chain sequence, with context. Repertoires were generated with immunoSEQ multiplex PCR, while TCRdb's copy carries only in-frame clones and drops some. The table shows about 48,000 clones, with about 87% occurring only once. The data stem from a study of OX40 agonist ivuxolimab in advanced cancers. Study summary: The study enrolled dose-escalation patients with hepatocellular carcinoma, melanoma, renal cell or head and neck cancer.

V dropped 2 bases and J dropped 0 bases, with 9 bases sitting between them. Germline values: CDR1 SNHLY, CDR2 FYNNEI. This CDR3 has 15 residues. The V gene is TRBV2, the J gene TRBJ2-3; D is perhaps TRBD2 (6 bases). The source material was CD4+ or CD8+ T cells sorted from blood, sampled in a trial of the OX40 agonist ivuxolimab. The TCR comes from an adult with an advanced solid tumor such as melanoma, head and neck, liver or kidney cancer. The CDR3 region is CASSELAGSTDTQYF. The CDR3 DNA sequence: TGTGCCAGCAGTGAACTTGCGGGGAGCACAGATACGCAGTATTTT. Variable domain in full (rest from reference TRBV2 and TRBJ2-3): EPEVTQTPSHQVTQMGQEVILRCVPISNHLYFYWYRQILGQKVEFLVSFYNNEISEKSEIFDDQFSVERPDGSNFTLKIRSTKLEDSAMYFCASSELAGSTDTQYFGPGTRLTVL.